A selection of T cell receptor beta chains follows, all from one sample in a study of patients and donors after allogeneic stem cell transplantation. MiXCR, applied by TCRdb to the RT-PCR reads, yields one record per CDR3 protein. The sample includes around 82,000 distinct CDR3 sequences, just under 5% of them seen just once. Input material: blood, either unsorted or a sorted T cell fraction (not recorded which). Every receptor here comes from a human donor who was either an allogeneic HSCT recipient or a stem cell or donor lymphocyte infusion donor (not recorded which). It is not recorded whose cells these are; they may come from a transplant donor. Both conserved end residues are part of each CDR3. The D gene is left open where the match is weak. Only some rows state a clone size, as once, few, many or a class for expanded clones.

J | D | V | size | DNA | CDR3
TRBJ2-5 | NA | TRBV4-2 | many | TGTGCCAGCACCCCTGGGGGTGGTAGAGGGCTGGAGACCCAGTACTTC | CASTPGGGRGLETQYF
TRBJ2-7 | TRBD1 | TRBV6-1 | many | TGTGCCAGCAGTCGGACAGGGAGTGACTACGAGCAGTACTTC | CASSRTGSDYEQYF
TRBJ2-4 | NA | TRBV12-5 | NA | TGTGCTAGTGGTTTGGTAGTAAACAGGGCGGCCAAAAACATTCAGTACTTC | CASGLVVNRAAKNIQYF
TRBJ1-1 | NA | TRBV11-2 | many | TGTGCCAGCAGCGCGGATGGGGGTACGGAAGCTTTCTTT | CASSADGGTEAFF
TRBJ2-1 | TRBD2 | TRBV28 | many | TGTGCCAGCAGTCGACTTAGCGGGAGGTCCGGGAATGAGCAGTTCTTC | CASSRLSGRSGNEQFF
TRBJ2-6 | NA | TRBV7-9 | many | TGTGCCAGCAGCTTAGCTGTCTCGGAAGCTGGGGCCAACGTCCTGACTTTC | CASSLAVSEAGANVLTF
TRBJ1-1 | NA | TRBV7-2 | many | TGTGCCAGCAGCTTGTTGGGCTGGACTGAAGCTTTCTTT | CASSLLGWTEAFF
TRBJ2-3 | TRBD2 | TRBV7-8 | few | TGTGCCAGCAGCTTAGGGGGGAGGGCTAGCACAGATACGCAGTATTTT | CASSLGGRASTDTQYF
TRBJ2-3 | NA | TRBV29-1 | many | TGCAGCGTCCCAGGGGGGGATACGCAGTATTTT | CSVPGGDTQYF
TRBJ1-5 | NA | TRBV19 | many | TGTGCCAGTAGTGAAGGTGTTGGGCAGCCCCAGCATTTT | CASSEGVGQPQHF
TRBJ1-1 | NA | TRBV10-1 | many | TGCGCCAGCAGCCCAAGAATGAACACTGAAGCTTTCTTT | CASSPRMNTEAFF
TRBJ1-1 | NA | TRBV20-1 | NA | TGCAGTGCTCGACTACCTTATGGCACTGAAGCTTTCTTT | CSARLPYGTEAFF
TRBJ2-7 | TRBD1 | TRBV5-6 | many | TGTGCCAGCAGCTTCCCTAGGGGGCCCCTCTCCTACGAGCAGTACTTC | CASSFPRGPLSYEQYF
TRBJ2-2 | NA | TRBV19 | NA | TGTGCCAGTCAAATTAACACCGGGGAGCTGTTTTTT | CASQINTGELFF
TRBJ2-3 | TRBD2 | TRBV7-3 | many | TGTGCCAGCAGCTTAATCTTAGGGGTAGCGGGGGAACCTAGCACAGATACGCAGTATTTT | CASSLILGVAGEPSTDTQYF
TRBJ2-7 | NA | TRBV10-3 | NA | TGTGCCATCGGGGTAAACCCTTCCGAGCAGTACTTC | CAIGVNPSEQYF
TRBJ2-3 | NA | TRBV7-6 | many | TGTGCCAGCAGCTCTATTACAGGCCTGGGGGATACGCAGTATTTT | CASSSITGLGDTQYF
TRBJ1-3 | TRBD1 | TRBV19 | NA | TGTGCCAGTAGTAGACAGGGGGCTGGAAACACCATATATTTT | CASSRQGAGNTIYF
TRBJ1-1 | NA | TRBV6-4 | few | TGTGCCAGCAGTAGTCTAGGAGGGTCGGGCACTGAAGCTTTCTTT | CASSSLGGSGTEAFF
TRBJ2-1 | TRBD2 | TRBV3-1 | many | TGTGCCAGCAGCCAAGATTGGGGACTAGCGGGGGGGTTGTACAATGAGCAGTTCTTC | CASSQDWGLAGGLYNEQFF
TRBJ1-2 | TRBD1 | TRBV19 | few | TGTGCCAGTAGTCCGCGGACAGGGGTCCTTGGCTATGGCTACACCTTC | CASSPRTGVLGYGYTF
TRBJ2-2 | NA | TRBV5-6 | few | TGTGCCAGCAGCTTTTCTCGCTCCAGGGGGAGGACCGGGGAGCTGTTTTTT | CASSFSRSRGRTGELFF
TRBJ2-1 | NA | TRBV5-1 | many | TGCGCCAGCAGCTTGGGGGGTGTATCCTACAATGAGCAGTTCTTC | CASSLGGVSYNEQFF
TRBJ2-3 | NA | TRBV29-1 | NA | TGCAGCGTTGAAGATCTCGTGACAGGTGGCACAGATACGCAGTATTTT | CSVEDLVTGGTDTQYF
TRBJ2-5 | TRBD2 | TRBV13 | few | TGTGCCAGCAGCCCAGGACTAGCGGGAGCCCGTTTCCAAGAGACCCAGTACTTC | CASSPGLAGARFQETQYF
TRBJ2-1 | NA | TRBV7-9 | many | TGTGCCAGCAGCCCTAAGCACAGGATAAGCAATGAGCAGTTCTTC | CASSPKHRISNEQFF
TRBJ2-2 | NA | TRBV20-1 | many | TGCAGTGCCCAACTCTCGGGACATAACACCGGGGAGCTGTTTTTT | CSAQLSGHNTGELFF
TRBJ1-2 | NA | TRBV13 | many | TGTGCCAGCAGCCGGGGCAGGGCTCAGGATGGCTACACCTTC | CASSRGRAQDGYTF
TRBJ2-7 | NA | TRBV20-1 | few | TGCAGTGCTAGTACAAACGGACATGGGGGTTCCTACGAGCAGTACTTC | CSASTNGHGGSYEQYF
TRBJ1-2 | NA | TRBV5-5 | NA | TGTGCCACCCAGGTGGGGGGGGGCTATGGCTACACCTTC | CATQVGGGYGYTF
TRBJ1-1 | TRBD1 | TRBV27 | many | TGTGCCAGCGGAATGAGAACAGGGGCGGTGAACACTGAAGCTTTCTTT | CASGMRTGAVNTEAFF
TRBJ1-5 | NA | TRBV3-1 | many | TGTGCCAGCGGAACAGGGTCGGGCAATCAGCCCCAGCATTTT | CASGTGSGNQPQHF
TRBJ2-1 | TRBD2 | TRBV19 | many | TGTGCCAGTAGTGGACTAGCGGGATGGGACGACTACAATGAGCAGTTCTTC | CASSGLAGWDDYNEQFF
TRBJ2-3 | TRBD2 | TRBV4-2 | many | TGTGCCAGCAGCCAACCCGTTAGCCTAGCGGGAGCGTCAGATACGCAGTATTTT | CASSQPVSLAGASDTQYF
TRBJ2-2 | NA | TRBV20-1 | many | TGCAGTGCTAGAGACGGGCCGGCGGCCGGGGAGCTGTTTTTT | CSARDGPAAGELFF
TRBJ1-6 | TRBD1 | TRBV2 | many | TGTGCCAGCACCCTCCGGGACAGCCATAATTCACCCCTCCACTTT | CASTLRDSHNSPLHF
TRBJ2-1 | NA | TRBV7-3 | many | TGTGCCAGCAGCTTGAACCCGCAGCCGAGGGGACCTTCACGCAATGAGCAGTTCTTC | CASSLNPQPRGPSRNEQFF
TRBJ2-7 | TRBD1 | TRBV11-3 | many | TGTGCCAGCAGCTTCGGGACAGGGCGCGAGCAGTACTTC | CASSFGTGREQYF
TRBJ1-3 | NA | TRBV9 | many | TGTGCCAGCAGCGTAGGGGCACATACTAGCTCTGGAAACACCATATATTTT | CASSVGAHTSSGNTIYF
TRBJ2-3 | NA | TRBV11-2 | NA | TGTGCCAGCAGTAAATGGGGGCAGACAGATACGCAGTATTTT | CASSKWGQTDTQYF
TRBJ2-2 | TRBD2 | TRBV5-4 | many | TGTGCCAGCACCCCCCTAGCGGGAGGGCAGGGCGGGGAGCTGTTTTTT | CASTPLAGGQGGELFF
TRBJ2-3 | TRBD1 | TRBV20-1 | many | TGCAGCACAGGGGACGGGACAGATACGCAGTATTTT | CSTGDGTDTQYF
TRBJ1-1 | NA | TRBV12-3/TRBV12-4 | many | TGTGCCAGCAGTTATGTAGGGAACACTGAAGCTTTCTTT | CASSYVGNTEAFF
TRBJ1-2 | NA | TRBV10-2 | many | TGCGCCAGCAGATCTGGCCCGGTGGTAGGGGAAGGCTACACCTTC | CASRSGPVVGEGYTF
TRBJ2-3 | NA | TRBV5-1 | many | TGCGCCAGCAGCTCCGCCGGGAGATGGGGTGATACGCAGTATTTT | CASSSAGRWGDTQYF